Listed here are 25 T cell receptor beta chains from one sample, sequenced in a study of beta chain features in type 1 diabetes. General observations from the study: Among patients with Type 1 diabetes, TCRB CDR3s were moderately but significantly shorter in every one of the four CD4+ subsets.

The antigens for these receptors are not known. The study reverse transcribed the entire isolated RNA, so it sequenced expressed TCRB transcripts. Assay: immunoSEQ multiplex PCR; the TCRdb copy retains only in-frame clones and omits some. This sample has 600,000 or so clones, with 11% to 15% found just once. Sequencing used naive CD4+ T cells from blood. The receptors derive from a man aged 18 to 35 with type 1 diabetes.

In the case of this clone: This same CDR3 is encoded by further DNA sequences in the sample. The chain links TRBV6-5 to TRBJ1-2; maybe TRBD1 (6 bases). The germline V and J ends were trimmed by 4 bases and 8 bases, with 14 bases remaining between them. CDR1 and CDR2 from the germline V gene are MNHEY and SVGAGI. This CDR3 spans 13 amino acids. In nucleotides, the CDR3 is TGTGCCAGCAGTTCCCGGACAGTCTTCGGCTACACCTTC. Its translation: CASSSRTVFGYTF.

This clone has more than one count but fewer than ten. This chain joins TRBV29-1 and TRBJ1-1; TRBD1 might be the D (6 bases). Germline assignment: CDR1 SQVTM and CDR2 ANQGSEA. Trimming took 4 bases from V and 1 from J, leaving 10 bases between them. The CDR3 loop spans 13 amino acids. CDR3 bases: TGCAGCGTTGCAGGACAGCCGAACACTGAAGCTTTCTTT. Translating it yields CSVAGQPNTEAFF.

The chain joins TRBV30 to TRBJ1-3; TRBD1 might be the D (5 bases). The CDR3 is 15 residues long. V lost 2 bases to trimming and J lost 4 bases, with 15 bases between them. Germline lookup yields CDR1 GTSNPN and CDR2 SVGIG (reference sequence). This CDR3 is CAWSSIGGPGNTIYF. The DNA of the CDR3 is TGTGCCTGGAGTAGTATTGGGGGACCCGGAAACACCATATATTTT.

The chain combines TRBV2 with TRBJ2-3; D remains ambiguous. Between the trimmed V and J ends, which lost 4 bases and 3 bases, there was a span of 8 bases. Germline CDR1 is SNHLY and CDR2 is FYNNEI. CDR3 length equals 13 residues. The CDR3 spells CASSGLETDTQYF. CDR3 sequence (DNA): TGTGCCAGCAGTGGCCTAGAGACAGATACGCAGTATTTT.

CDR3 sequence: CASSLDLNTGELFF. The CDR3 bases are TGTGCCAGCAGCTTGGACCTGAACACCGGGGAGCTGTTTTTT. This sequence joins TRBV5-4 and TRBJ2-2, with unresolved D. CDR3 length: 14 amino acids. Looked up from germline, CDR1 is SGHNT and CDR2 is YYREEE (reference sequence). V lost 0 bases to trimming and J lost 1 base, with 4 bases between them.

The chain employs TRBV19 and TRBJ2-7, with 7 bases that match TRBD1. This CDR3 is built from 15 residues. V gave up 5 bases and J gave up 3 bases; unmatched junction bases: 10. Germline CDR1 reads LNHDA; CDR2 reads SQIVND (reference sequence). Written as DNA, the CDR3 is TGTGCCAGTAGTCCTCCGGGACAGTCTATCTACGAGCAGTACTTC. Residues: CASSPPGQSIYEQYF.

Only a few counts were recorded for this clone. The rearrangement joins TRBV30 to TRBJ1-3; D call uncertain. Trimming removed 1 base from V and 4 bases from J, with 11 bases in between. CDR3 length: 14 amino acids. Germline-derived CDR1 and CDR2 are GTSNPN and SVGIG (reference sequence). DNA of the CDR3: TGTGCCTGGAGTGAAACGATAGGGGGAAACACCATATATTTT. Amino acids: CAWSETIGGNTIYF.

The chain recombines TRBV6-1 with TRBJ1-1; the D is unclear. Looked up from germline, CDR1 is MNHNS and CDR2 is SASEGT. The V and J ends lost 5 bases and 10 bases respectively, with 17 bases between them. This CDR3 is 13 amino acids long. The CDR3 region is CASSIRQEVIAFF. Here the CDR3 DNA reads TGTGCCAGCAGTATCCGGCAGGAGGTGATAGCTTTCTTT.

V usage is TRBV28 and J usage is TRBJ1-4, with D perhaps TRBD1 (5 bases). This CDR3 has 13 residues. V lost 5 bases and J 5 bases, leaving 9 bases between the germline ends. Germline V gene sequence: CDR1 MDHEN, CDR2 SYDVKM. The CDR3: CASSRGGNEKLFF. CDR3 in DNA: TGTGCCAGCAGTCGGGGGGGGAATGAAAAACTGTTTTTT.

The chain combines TRBV27 with TRBJ1-2, with 8 bases lining up with TRBD1. Looked up from germline, CDR1 is MNHEY and CDR2 is SMNVEV (reference sequence). CDR3 length equals 15 residues. V was pared by 2 bases and J by 5 bases, with 7 bases of the junction left unmatched. The CDR3 protein is CASSLIGQGSYGYTF. The CDR3 DNA reads TGTGCCAGCAGTTTAATTGGACAGGGATCTTATGGCTACACCTTC.

The J gene is TRBJ1-6, the V gene TRBV7-9, with D maybe TRBD1 (5 bases). The CDR3 is 15 residues long. Trimming cost V 5 bases and J 7 bases, with 15 bases left between them. Germline CDR1 SEHNR, CDR2 FQNEAQ (reference sequence). The CDR3 is CASSPDQGSNSPLHF. Here the CDR3 DNA reads TGTGCCAGCAGCCCCGATCAGGGTTCCAATTCACCCCTCCACTTT.

The genes are TRBV30 and TRBJ1-2; D may be TRBD1 (5 bases). The CDR3 totals 12 residues. Trimming took 4 bases from V and 2 from J, leaving 8 bases between them. The germline CDR1 and CDR2 sequences are GTSNPN and SVGIG (reference sequence). As DNA, the CDR3 is TGTGCCTGGATGGGGCAGAACTATGGCTACACCTTC. Amino acids: CAWMGQNYGYTF.

This clone was seen a few times. The chain employs TRBV29-1 and TRBJ2-7, with D tentatively TRBD2 (5 bases). Trimming cost V 7 bases and J 3 bases, with 13 bases left between them. This CDR3 has 12 amino acids. In germline, CDR1 is SQVTM, CDR2 ANQGSEA. CDR3 sequence (DNA): TGCAGCGCCCGTAGTGGGAGCTACGAGCAGTACTTC. It specifies CSARSGSYEQYF.

The chain recombines TRBV10-1 with TRBJ2-7; 7 nucleotides line up with TRBD2. Germline CDR1 is WNHNN and CDR2 is SYGVQD (reference sequence). The CDR3 is made up of 13 amino acids. Germline trimming cut 7 bases from V and 2 bases from J; bases unmatched to any gene: 5. CDR3 nucleotides: TGCGCCAGCAAATCTAGCGGAACCTACGAGCAGTACTTC. This encodes CASKSSGTYEQYF.

The V gene is TRBV7-9, the J gene TRBJ1-3; a weak D match, TRBD1 (6 bases). In germline, CDR1 is SEHNR, CDR2 FQNEAQ (reference sequence). The V end was cut by 5 bases, the J end by 0 bases, with 11 bases between. CDR3 length equals 15 residues. CDR3 nucleotides: TGTGCCAGCAGCCCCGACAGGTCCTCTGGAAACACCATATATTTT. Its protein product is CASSPDRSSGNTIYF.

This chain connects TRBV5-6 to TRBJ1-6, with D maybe TRBD1 (6 bases). V lost 0 bases, J lost 11 bases, and 15 bases lay in between. The CDR3 has 15 residues. CDR1 is SGHDT and CDR2 is YYEEEE in the germline V gene. CDR3 bases: TGTGCCAGCAGCTTGGGATGGCGGTCAGGGGCACCCCTCCACTTT. Protein product: CASSLGWRSGAPLHF.

A few counts support this clone. The chain recombines TRBV5-1 with TRBJ1-1, with D uncertain. The germline V and J ends were trimmed by 4 bases and 1 base, with 14 bases remaining between them. From germline, CDR1 is SGHRS and CDR2 YFSETQ. The CDR3 has 15 amino acids. In nucleotides, the CDR3 is TGCGCCAGCAGCGCCAGCCCAGGAAGGAACACTGAAGCTTTCTTT. It translates to CASSASPGRNTEAFF.

V is TRBV2 and J is TRBJ2-2; D is unclear. The germline V gene has CDR1 SNHLY and CDR2 FYNNEI. The V end was cut by 7 bases, the J end by 5 bases, with 14 bases between. This CDR3 spans 14 amino acids. This chain's CDR3 is CASTPLYGTGELFF. The CDR3 nucleotides read TGTGCCAGCACCCCATTATACGGGACCGGGGAGCTGTTTTTT. Combining the CDR3 with reference TRBV2 and TRBJ2-2 gives the whole variable domain EPEVTQTPSHQVTQMGQEVILRCVPISNHLYFYWYRQILGQKVEFLVSFYNNEISEKSEIFDDQFSVERPDGSNFTLKIRSTKLEDSAMYFCASTPLYGTGELFFGEGSRLTVL.

The chain has TRBV5-1 and TRBJ2-2; 10 bases agree with TRBD2. CDR1 SGHRS and CDR2 YFSETQ come from the germline V gene. The CDR3 has 16 amino acids. Unmatched junction bases numbered 7, after V lost 4 bases and J lost 4 bases. DNA for the CDR3: TGCGCCAGCAGCCTCGAGCTAGCGGGGGTCACCGGGGAGCTGTTTTTT. Protein sequence: CASSLELAGVTGELFF.

In its sample, this clone was seen a few times. The chain employs TRBV15 and TRBJ2-7; 10 bases agree with TRBD1. This CDR3 region has 15 residues. Germline V CDR1 and CDR2: LNHNV, YYDKDF (reference sequence). The J segment lost 2 bases and the V segment lost 1 base, leaving 2 bases of the junction unmatched. The CDR3: CATSRADRGPYEQYF. The CDR3 nucleotides are TGTGCCACCAGCAGAGCTGACAGGGGGCCCTACGAGCAGTACTTC.

The chain carries TRBV30 and TRBJ1-2, with D unresolved. Germline loops: CDR1 GTSNPN, CDR2 SVGIG (reference sequence). Trimming took off 3 bases at V and 2 bases at J, with 22 bases between the two ends. The CDR3 contains 17 residues. CDR3 amino acids: CAWRMKLPSRRNYGYTF. For the CDR3, the DNA is TGTGCCTGGAGGATGAAACTCCCCTCAAGGAGAAACTATGGCTACACCTTC.

This chain links TRBV2 with TRBJ2-1, with 8 bases aligning to TRBD2. V dropped 8 bases and J dropped 9; count of bases not matched to a gene: 12. CDR3 length: 14 amino acids. Germline CDR1 reads SNHLY; CDR2 reads FYNNEI. The CDR3 DNA follows: TGTGCCAGCCGGGGGGGTAAACCCCCGGGTGAGCAGTTCTTC. It codes for CASRGGKPPGEQFF.

This chain connects TRBV10-3 to TRBJ1-4, with 9 bases aligning to TRBD1. This CDR3 is built from 15 residues. The J segment lost 8 bases and the V segment lost 2 bases, leaving 6 bases of the junction unmatched. Germline lookup yields CDR1 ENHRY and CDR2 SYGVKD. Here the CDR3 reads CAISEKGQGLEKLFF. The CDR3 coding sequence is TGTGCCATCAGTGAGAAGGGACAGGGACTAGAAAAACTGTTTTTT.

This clone was observed a few times. The V gene is TRBV9, the J gene TRBJ2-3; D gene unclear. Per the germline V gene, CDR1 is SGDLS and CDR2 is YYNGEE. The CDR3 contains 13 residues. Deletions cut 4 bases from V and 4 bases from J, with 10 bases between. This chain's CDR3 is CASSPDWADTQYF. In DNA form, the CDR3 reads TGTGCCAGCAGCCCCGACTGGGCAGATACGCAGTATTTT.

The chain carries TRBV4-3 and TRBJ2-3, with unresolved D. V lost 0 bases, J lost 0 bases, and 16 bases lay in between. The CDR3 extends over 18 amino acids. The germline CDR1 and CDR2 sequences are LGHNA and YSLEER. CDR3 residues: CASSQERKWATSTDTQYF. In nucleotides, the CDR3 is TGCGCCAGCAGCCAAGAGCGTAAGTGGGCCACCAGCACAGATACGCAGTATTTT.